The text below deals with one T cell receptor beta chain. Its antigen is still unknown. One base away there is no much larger clone; base qualities are not given. Trimmed from V: 4 bases; trimmed from J: 6 bases; junction bases lacking a gene match: 7. The CDR3 covers 16 residues, taking in both the cysteine and the phenylalanine. The read is trimmed to its CDR3 DNA, 48 bases read in frame from base 1. Based on the germline V gene, the CDR1 and CDR2 sequences are MNHNS and SASEGT. These data come from a study of blood T cell repertoires in COVID-19 (dated by TCRdb to 2020 to 2022). Describing the broader study: Collaborator samples came from the United States, Italy and Spain and covered acute and convalescent phases of COVID-19. The prospective study material was composed of cDNA or gDNA derived from T cells, B-cell-depleted T cells, or PBMCs. Subjects who had been exposed to COVID-19, were actively infected with it, or had recovered from it provided the deeply sampled blood TCRbeta repertoires that made up the dataset. The repertoires were made available in a free public database intended to serve as a resource for research on the immune response to SARS-CoV-2. Samples were obtained from the ongoing ImmuneRACE study (first 160 participants) and from over 1,000 subjects provided by 6 global collaborators. The sample metadata nearly always contained a de-identified subject ID, COVID-19 status, age in years and sex. Where available, HLA class I and class II types were obtained from metadata supplied by the sample provider rather than from assay-based typing.

One collaborating source in Seattle enrolled patients during active infection and followed them longitudinally through the course of disease. Collaborating institutions collected whole blood in K2EDTA tubes following their own protocols. For TCRbeta analysis, collaborator samples were shipped as frozen whole blood, as isolated PBMCs, or as DNA extracted from either sample type. TCRbeta CDR3 regions were amplified from genomic DNA by means of the immunoSEQ Assay, a bias-controlled multiplex PCR. The paper's processing steps were these. The number of nucleated cells in each sample was estimated by amplification of reference gene primers within the assay. Sequence reads were collapsed and filtered to measure the absolute abundance of every unique TCRbeta CDR3 rearrangement. For each sample, productive Simpson clonality was calculated as the square root of Simpson's diversity index across productive rearrangements. In TCRdb, the immuneACCESS table is reduced to in-frame sequences with V and J assigned. These tables do not hold every clone; where another copy was compared, an unresolved V gene accounts for under half, and the others remain unexplained. V and J calls and clone size are given by that table; D and trimming were obtained from the DNA. The sample profile shows over 150,000 clones; approximately 87% of them were found once. The biggest ten clones account for about an eighth of the sample.

Findings and caveats that apply to the study as a whole: Clinical and demographic metadata were provided uncurated, with the amount varying by source and participant.

The receptor's source is a woman between 65 and 79 years old with COVID-19, enrolled during active disease. Specimen: peripheral blood. The V and J genes are TRBV6-1 and TRBJ2-1, and TRBD2 aligns with 12 junction nucleotides. CDR3 protein: CASSAGTSGFGNEQFF. In nucleotides, the sequence is TGTGCCAGCAGTGCCGGGACTAGCGGGTTCGGCAATGAGCAGTTCTTC.